This record looks at one TCR beta chain sequence and its context. This clone has just a few counts. Its recognized antigen is unknown. No base qualities exist here, and no much larger clone lies one base off it. The sample is drawn from a study of cytomegalovirus exposure and HLA in healthy donors listed by TCRdb under 2017. Describing the broader study: An earlier analysis of several hundred of the donors reported approximately 300 Gb of sequence data and 117 million unique TCR beta sequences from 190 million or so T cells. An early release that covered about 640 HLA-typed donors contained about 300 gigabases of sequencing data and tens of millions of unique TCR sequences. Of the 300 to 450 genotyped donors, approximately 80% were placed in the genetic ancestry cluster associated with self-reported Caucasian donors. The aim of the study was to test whether cataloging public T cell receptors could identify signatures of past pathogen exposure. The T cell repertoires of 670 or so subjects were profiled by immunosequencing and related to cytomegalovirus serostatus. In addition to the first cohort of approximately 650 subjects, a separate validation cohort of around 110 different subjects was used. The study combined high-throughput TCR immunosequencing, statistical association of individual TCRs with disease status, and machine learning to predict cytomegalovirus infection status. In a later analysis, previously published TCR beta repertoires from several hundred donors were re-analyzed and high-resolution HLA genotyping was added so that TCR occurrence patterns could be studied. The later analysis used no new phenotypic data to find candidate immune exposures, relying instead on TCR beta sequences and their occurrence across donors. In an earlier analysis of 587 of the donors, high-throughput TCR beta sequencing was used to judge whether each TCR beta V gene segment behaved as functional or pseudogenic. Alongside the repertoire data, information on donor age, sex, ethnicity and CMV serostatus was compiled. A later genetic analysis took genome-wide SNP genotypes for about 55% of the roughly 700 donors and used that subset as a discovery cohort. All discovery cohort repertoires had been generated on a single sequencing platform. Class I and class II HLA loci were covered by the typing at four-digit resolution. The number of typed donors differed by locus: about 620-630 for A, B, C, DRB1 and DQB1; some 540 for DQA1; approximately 610 for DPA1; and 450 to 480 for DPB1. Four or five DR-DQ haplotypes were handled as single units for association and clustering because linkage in the cohort was strong. Among about 360 genotyped donors of the cohort, an average of approximately 230,000 unique TCR beta nucleotide sequences were sequenced per donor, about a sixth of them non-productive.

V drops 4 bases and J drops 1 base, leaving 10 bases in between. The CDR3 measures 14 amino acids from cysteine to phenylalanine. Only the CDR3 DNA is retained, 42 bases long and in frame from the first base. From a lookup of the germline V gene, CDR1 and CDR2 are MNHNS and SASEGT. The cohort consisted of 600 to 700 healthy bone marrow donors. Cohort members were all nominally healthy when sampled, although unrecorded immune exposures were likely present. The donor was CMV seropositive and belonged to the group of more than 250 seropositive cohort members. Each donor provided a peripheral blood sample, and peripheral blood mononuclear cells were used for TCR beta sequencing. The Qiagen DNeasy Blood Extraction Kit was used to extract genomic DNA from the blood cell samples. General findings and caveats noted by the study authors: According to a later genetic analysis, donors in an Asian-associated ancestry cluster had fewer N-insertions in productive TCRs than the approximately 700-donor mean. Roughly uniform sequencing depth across donors was assumed in presence/absence analyses, although this assumption may not hold. In a later analysis, several top co-occurrence clusters were reported to appear linked to parvovirus B19, influenza, CMV and Epstein-Barr virus. According to a later analysis, TCR association rates differed among HLA loci, with DRB1 alleles showing the most associated TCRs and HLA-C alleles showing the fewest. The study listed 164 TCR beta chains as associated with cytomegalovirus. At a false discovery rate of 0.05, a later analysis linked roughly 17,000 TCR beta sequences to specific HLA alleles. Three of the identified cytomegalovirus-associated TCR beta chains were confirmed in vitro to be specific for cytomegalovirus antigens. Broadly in line with IMGT annotations, most TCR beta V segments showed up in productive rearrangements about 90% or about 30% of the time in an earlier analysis of some 590 of the donors. The only immune exposure information available for the cohort was CMV serostatus. In both the original and validation cohorts, the classifier was reported to diagnose cytomegalovirus status with high specificity and sensitivity. The authors suggested that the approach could potentially be generalized to other disease states and immunological phenotypes. In a later analysis, most CMV-associated TCR beta chains were found to appear HLA-restricted, with HLA associations seemingly driven largely by CMV exposure. A later genetic analysis associated a missense DCLRE1C variant with V-gene and J-gene trimming of TCR beta chains, and an independent cohort replicated the association. In a later analysis, HLA-associated TCR beta chains showed more clonal expansion and lower generation probabilities than non-associated chains that were equally common. Assigning TCR associations to individual alleles was difficult when HLA alleles, especially DR and DQ, strongly co-occurred. A further reported finding was that TCR beta sequences accurately predicted the HLA-A and HLA-B alleles for most subjects in the first cohort. Linkage disequilibrium might explain the correlated functional status among segregating V segments, but an unknown experimental factor could not be excluded. A group of highly shared sequence variants was considered likely to be a technical artifact of the sequencing pipeline. Some 16 rarely observed V segments, including chromosome 9 orphons, were excluded from the earlier analysis of about 500 of the donors because counts were too low. Some IMGT-functional V segments, including TRBV6-2 and TRBV6-3, could not be told apart with the 87-base-pair reads, so those segments were excluded. Because HLA typing was missing for some donors at each locus, association tests included only the typed subset. Most TCR sequences were seen in very few donors, while some public TCRs were found in many individuals. This cohort had only TCR beta chains sequenced, and the lack of alpha or paired-chain data limited which features could be detected.

Preparation of the library involved the immunoSEQ multiplex PCR assay. For the multiplex PCR, a mixture combining 60 forward primers for TCR Vbeta segments and 13 reverse primers for TCR Jbeta segments was used. Amplification of the CDR3 region of rearranged TCR beta genes was performed with a multiplex PCR assay on genomic DNA. Amplified TCR beta libraries were sequenced as 87-base-pair reads on the Illumina HiSeq System. The study's processing was this. A later analysis counted approximately 84 million unique TCR beta chains across the 666 repertoires, and roughly 11 million of these chains were shared by at least two donors. A nearest-neighbor algorithm error-corrected the raw reads and collapsed the reads into unique sequences, merging closely related sequences to remove PCR and sequencing errors. CDR3 sequences were aligned to IMGT reference sequences to assign V, D and J gene segments. Each retained sequence needed at least a six-nucleotide match to both a V gene segment and a J gene segment. Rearrangements were classified as productive when the CDR3 lacked stop codons and remained in frame with V and J, and all other rearrangements were classified as non-productive. CDR3 was defined according to IMGT convention as the region running from the second conserved V-encoded cysteine to the conserved J-encoded phenylalanine. The earlier analysis of around 640 of the donors excluded sequences that lacked an unambiguous match to a single V gene segment. An earlier analysis of approximately 590 of the donors classified V segments as functional when productive rearrangements were above 56.7% and as segregating when the standard deviation between donors was above 5%. A statistical classification framework was built to diagnose cytomegalovirus status from the catalog of TCR beta chain sequences. In a later analysis, TCR nucleotide sequences were compared against IMGT/GENE-DB human TR gene sequences so that V and J genes could be assigned. In a later analysis, CDR3 sequences and most-parsimonious VDJ recombination scenarios were assigned using the TCRdist pipeline. In a later analysis, each TCR beta chain was defined by its CDR3 amino acid sequence together with its V-gene family, and reads lacking a unique V-gene family were excluded. In a later analysis, 500 to 650 highly shared, low-generation-probability nucleotide sequences were removed to address suspected cross-contamination and a sequencing artifact. In a later analysis, a clonal expansion index for each public chain was calculated from normalized within-repertoire ranks of inferred template counts. Generation probabilities in a later analysis came from a VDJ recombination model fitted to out-of-frame rearrangements, and those results were checked against IGoR. In a later analysis, TCR-TCR, TCR-HLA and TCR-CMV co-occurrence was scored with hypergeometric tests, and a repertoire-size bias correction was applied to TCR pairs. False discovery rates were estimated in a later analysis by permuting HLA or CMV assignments 20 times. In a later analysis, co-occurring TCRs were grouped using DBSCAN, and TCRdist sequence similarity was added for clustering within HLA-allele-positive subsets. Repertoires with fewer than 30,000 or more than 120,000 public chains were left out of co-occurrence clustering, as were about 5 repertoires with anomalous nucleotide sharing. The table comes from immuneACCESS by way of TCRdb, which keeps in-frame sequences with V and J called. Part of the clones is missing from these tables; in studies checked, under half for an unresolved V gene and the rest for unknown reasons. V and J calls and clone size are given by that table; D and trimming were obtained from the DNA. The sample includes around 250,000 clones, with over 70% observed a single time. 8% of the sample lies in the top ten.

Specimen: PBMCs. Recombination connected TRBV6-1 to TRBJ1-1; TRBD1 is a possible D gene, resting on 6 matching bases. The sequence derives from a woman aged 55-75 years in good health and CMV-seropositive. The base sequence is TGTGCCAGCAGTGCCCTGGGACAGAACACTGAAGCTTTCTTT. Translated, this is CASSALGQNTEAFF.